This T cell receptor (beta chain) was documented in a study of beta chain features in type 1 diabetes. The CDR3 runs to 15 residues. The germline V gene encodes CDR1 SGDLS and CDR2 YYNGEE. The ends lost 3 bases at V and 6 bases at J; junction bases unmatched: 9. Isolation of CD4+ naive, central memory, regulatory and stem cell-like memory cells was achieved by sorting via CD45RO/CCR7/CD25/CD127/CD95/CD27. Every bit of the isolated RNA underwent reverse transcription, so sequencing read expressed TCRB transcripts. The table came from immunoSEQ multiplex PCR; TCRdb's copy has only in-frame clones and leaves some out. The sample carries roughly 170,000 clones, less than 15% recorded once.

The receptor was isolated from a woman under 30 in good health. Sequencing was performed on central memory CD4+ T cells from blood. V usage is TRBV9 and J usage is TRBJ2-3; 8 nucleotides match TRBD1. As DNA, the CDR3 is TGTGCCAGCAGCGACCGGGACAGGTCTTCGGATACGCAGTATTTT. Translation gives CASSDRDRSSDTQYF.